This TCR beta chain was observed in a study of T cells in Graves' hyperthyroidism and ophthalmopathy. This clonotype showed up many times. The antigen is not known. From RNA transcripts, TCR beta CDR3 regions were amplified. During a first-round RT-PCR of the TCR CDR3, the HTBI primer set was used. MiXCR, run by TCRdb on the multiplex PCR reads, gives a single entry per CDR3 protein. This table holds under 350,000 distinct CDR3 sequences, about an eighth found once. Notes on the study in general: Stable hyperthyroidism was separated from ophthalmopathy by a model based on 13 V-J features. Most thyroid-expanded clonotypes above 0.001 were also found in blood.

The receptor was isolated from a woman aged 25-40 years with Graves' hyperthyroidism that later progressed to Graves' ophthalmopathy. The sequenced material came from blood.

Here the CDR3 reads CASRPSSLGETQYF. CDR3 nucleotide sequence: TGTGCCAGCAGACCTTCATCTCTGGGAGAGACCCAGTACTTC. This chain connects TRBV27 to TRBJ2-5; no clear D gene. The CDR3 is 14 amino acids. Germline CDR1 reads MNHEY; CDR2 reads SMNVEV (reference sequence). V dropped 6 bases and J dropped 4 bases, with 15 bases sitting between them.